This entry lists 15 T cell receptor beta chains sequenced from one sample in a study of cytomegalovirus exposure and HLA in healthy donors. Both 60 Vbeta primers and 13 Jbeta primers went into the PCR. Method: immunoSEQ multiplex PCR; TCRdb's copy keeps in-frame clones and lacks some. The repertoire holds roughly 170,000 clones, with about 80% as singletons. The sequenced sample consisted of PBMCs. The receptor source for this set is a man between 18 and 35 years old in good health and CMV-seronegative.

The CDR3 DNA sequence: TGCGCCATCGGGGGGAGTAACAATGAGCAGTTCTTC. Amino acids: CAIGGSNNEQFF. V and J are TRBV10-2 and TRBJ2-1, with 7 bases aligning to TRBD2. V dropped 10 bases and J dropped 5; count of bases not matched to a gene: 5. The CDR3 is 12 amino acids. In germline, CDR1 is WSHSY, CDR2 SAAADI.

The chain recombines TRBV14 with TRBJ1-2, with 7 bases matching TRBD1. This CDR3 contains 14 residues. Trimming took 0 bases from V and 4 from J; bases not matched to a gene: 2. Germline CDR1 reads SGHDN; CDR2 reads FVKESK. The CDR3 region has the DNA TGTGCCAGCAGCCAAGATGCAGGGGGCTATGGCTACACCTTC. This gives the protein CASSQDAGGYGYTF.

This chain joins TRBV9 and TRBJ2-2; 13 bases agree with TRBD2. The junction had 4 bases not matched to a gene; V was cut back by 4 bases and J by 1 base. The CDR3 contains 17 residues. Germline values: CDR1 SGDLS, CDR2 YYNGEE. CDR3 region: CASSPGTSGMNTGELFF. Here the CDR3 DNA reads TGTGCCAGCAGCCCTGGGACTAGCGGGATGAACACCGGGGAGCTGTTTTTT. The full variable domain, with the rest looked up from reference TRBV9 and TRBJ2-2, is DSGVTQTPKHLITATGQRVTLRCSPRSGDLSVYWYQQSLDQGLQFLIQYYNGEERAKGNILERFSAQQFPDLHSELNLSSLELGDSALYFCASSPGTSGMNTGELFFGEGSRLTVL.

The chain has TRBV7-9 and TRBJ2-3; 11 bases fit TRBD2. CDR3 size: 17 residues. Germline V gene data show CDR1 as SEHNR and CDR2 as FQNEAQ (reference sequence). V was clipped by 2 bases and J by 0 bases; unmatched bases: 4. This chain's CDR3 is CASSLSGTSGSTDTQYF. In DNA form, the CDR3 reads TGTGCCAGCAGCTTATCCGGGACTAGCGGCAGCACAGATACGCAGTATTTT.

The chain is built from TRBV7-9 and TRBJ2-5; tentatively, D is TRBD1 (6 bases). Germline V CDR1 and CDR2: SEHNR, FQNEAQ (reference sequence). The CDR3 spans 15 residues. The ends were cut back, 0 bases at V and 3 bases at J, with 11 bases in the middle. The CDR3 spells CASSLAPTGKETQYF. CDR3 coding DNA: TGTGCCAGCAGCTTAGCGCCGACAGGAAAAGAGACCCAGTACTTC. Full variable domain (rest looked up from reference TRBV7-9 and TRBJ2-5): DTGVSQNPRHKITKRGQNVTFRCDPISEHNRLYWYRQTLGQGPEFLTYFQNEAQLEKSRLLSDRFSAERPKGSFSTLEIQRTEQGDSAMYLCASSLAPTGKETQYFGPGTRLLVL.

This chain uses TRBV7-9 with TRBJ1-1; D may be TRBD1 (5 bases). CDR1 and CDR2 from the germline V gene are SEHNR and FQNEAQ (reference sequence). Deletions cut 3 bases from V and 6 bases from J, with 14 bases between. The CDR3 is 14 residues long. CDR3 nucleotides: TGTGCCAGCAGCTTTGCGGGGCGTAACGCTGAAGCTTTCTTT. Amino acids: CASSFAGRNAEAFF.

This clone was picked up a small number of times. V gene TRBV21-1 combines with J gene TRBJ1-1; the D call of TRBD1 is as the table states it, not checked on the DNA. TRBV21-1 is shown as a pseudogene. This CDR3 has 16 amino acids. In DNA, the CDR3 is TGTGCCAGCAGCAAAGCGCAAGGGGGATATAACACTGAAGCTTTCTTT. Translating gives CASSKAQGGYNTEAFF.

This clone was seen a single time. The CDR3, as DNA: TGTGCCAGCAGCTCCGGACAGGCCGCCTCCTACGAGCAGTACTTC. It translates to CASSSGQAASYEQYF. The chain couples TRBV6-1 to TRBJ2-7; TRBD1 matches 7 bases. The CDR3 length is 15 residues. V was pared by 6 bases and J by 0 bases, with 8 bases of the junction left unmatched. CDR1 and CDR2 from the germline V gene are MNHNS and SASEGT.

The chain is built from TRBV7-9 and TRBJ2-1; tentative D call: TRBD2 (5 bases). Germline loops: CDR1 SEHNR, CDR2 FQNEAQ (reference sequence). This CDR3 is 16 amino acids long. Between the trimmed V and J ends, which lost 5 bases and 8 bases, there was a span of 22 bases. CDR3 loop: CASSPPGGRMVDEQFF. The CDR3 DNA follows: TGTGCCAGCAGCCCACCCGGCGGGCGAATGGTGGATGAGCAGTTCTTC.

The V and J genes are TRBV9 and TRBJ2-2, with 15 bases that match TRBD2. Germline CDR1 SGDLS, CDR2 YYNGEE. The CDR3 extends over 16 amino acids. The J segment lost 5 bases and the V segment lost 3 bases, leaving 2 bases of the junction unmatched. The CDR3 reads CASSGTSGGATGELFF. The CDR3 nucleotides read TGTGCCAGCAGCGGGACTAGCGGGGGGGCTACCGGGGAGCTGTTTTTT. The complete variable domain, with remaining parts taken from reference TRBV9 and TRBJ2-2, reads DSGVTQTPKHLITATGQRVTLRCSPRSGDLSVYWYQQSLDQGLQFLIQYYNGEERAKGNILERFSAQQFPDLHSELNLSSLELGDSALYFCASSGTSGGATGELFFGEGSRLTVL.

This sequence joins TRBV5-1 and TRBJ2-1; 10 nucleotides line up with TRBD2. V shed 6 bases and J 7 bases; nucleotides not matched to a gene: 10. Germline CDR1 SGHRS, CDR2 YFSETQ. CDR3 length equals 15 residues. In DNA form, the CDR3 reads TGCGCCAGCACCCTTGGTGCTAGCGGGGGTAATGAGCAGTTCTTC. This sequence encodes CASTLGASGGNEQFF.

This sequence joins TRBV5-8 and TRBJ2-3, with 9 nucleotides matching TRBD1. This CDR3 is built from 15 residues. Germline-derived CDR1 and CDR2 are SGHTS and YDEGEE. The V segment lost 6 bases and the J segment 1 base; nucleotides outside the gene matches: 6. The CDR3 DNA reads TGTGCCAGCAAATATCGGGACAGGGGCACAGATACGCAGTATTTT. Protein product: CASKYRDRGTDTQYF. The complete variable domain, with remaining parts taken from reference TRBV5-8 and TRBJ2-3, reads EAGVTQSPTHLIKTRGQQATLRCSPISGHTSVYWYQQALGLGLQFLLWYDEGEERNRGNFPPRFSGRQFPNYSSELNVNALELEDSALYLCASKYRDRGTDTQYFGPGTRLTVL.

The J gene is TRBJ1-2, the V gene TRBV5-6, with 7 bases aligning to TRBD1. With 5 bases clipped from V and 0 bases from J, the junction kept 10 bases outside the gene matches. The CDR3 has 16 residues. Per the germline V gene, CDR1 is SGHDT and CDR2 is YYEEEE. The DNA of the CDR3 is TGTGCCAGCAGGACAGGGAAATCCGTAGCTAACTATGGCTACACCTTC. Its translation: CASRTGKSVANYGYTF.

In regard to this clone: Other DNA sequences from this sample encode an identical CDR3 as well. The rearrangement joins TRBV27 to TRBJ1-5; unclear D gene. The CDR3 consists of 14 residues. The germline V and J ends were trimmed by 5 bases and 0 bases, with 8 bases remaining between them. Germline assignment: CDR1 MNHEY and CDR2 SMNVEV (reference sequence). CDR3 in amino acids: CASSLQYSNQPQHF. In DNA form, the CDR3 reads TGTGCCAGCAGTCTACAGTATAGCAATCAGCCCCAGCATTTT.

The V call is TRBV6-6, the J call TRBJ2-1; D gene ambiguous. The germline V gene has CDR1 MNHNY and CDR2 SVGAGI (reference sequence). The germline V and J ends were trimmed by 5 bases and 2 bases, with 10 bases remaining between them. This CDR3 comprises 14 residues. DNA of the CDR3: TGTGCCAGCAGTCAACACCTGACCTACAATGAGCAGTTCTTC. Amino acid sequence: CASSQHLTYNEQFF.